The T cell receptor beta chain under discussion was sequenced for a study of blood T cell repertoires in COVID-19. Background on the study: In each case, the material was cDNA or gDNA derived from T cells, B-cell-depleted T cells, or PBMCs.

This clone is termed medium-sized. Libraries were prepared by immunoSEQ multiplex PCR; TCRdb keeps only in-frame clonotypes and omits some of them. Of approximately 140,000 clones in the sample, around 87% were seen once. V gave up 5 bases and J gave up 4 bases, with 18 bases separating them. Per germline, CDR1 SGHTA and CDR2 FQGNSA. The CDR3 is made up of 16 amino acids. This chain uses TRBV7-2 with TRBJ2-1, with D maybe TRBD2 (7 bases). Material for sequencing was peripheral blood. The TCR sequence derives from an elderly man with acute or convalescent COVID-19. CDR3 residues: CASSPRWTAGYNEQFF. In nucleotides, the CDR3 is TGTGCCAGCAGCCCACGATGGACAGCGGGGTACAATGAGCAGTTCTTC.